Listed below are T cell receptor beta chains from one sample, sequenced in a study of T cells in Graves' hyperthyroidism and ophthalmopathy. TCRdb recomputed calls from the multiplex PCR reads with MiXCR, one row per CDR3 protein. Here the sample spans approximately 870,000 distinct CDR3 sequences, approximately 40% being singletons. Sequences were obtained from blood. The origin of the receptors is a man younger than 30 with Graves' hyperthyroidism. CDR3s include the opening cysteine and the closing phenylalanine or tryptophan. The order of the fields is J gene, D gene, clone size, V gene, CDR3 length, CDR3 protein, CDR3 DNA. D genes are given only for firm matches. Only part of the rows carry a size: once, few, many, or a class if the clone is expanded.

J gene: TRBJ1-2; D gene: NA; clone size: NA; V gene: TRBV7-6; CDR3 length: 19; CDR3 protein: CASSLMQGLDSALIYGYTF; CDR3 DNA: TGTGCCAGCAGCTTAATGCAGGGATTGGACAGCGCACTTATCTATGGCTACACCTTC
J gene: TRBJ1-1; D gene: NA; clone size: NA; V gene: TRBV6-6; CDR3 length: 15; CDR3 protein: CASSYGQKLNTEAFF; CDR3 DNA: TGTGCCAGCAGTTACGGGCAGAAGTTGAACACTGAAGCTTTCTTT
J gene: TRBJ1-2; D gene: TRBD1; clone size: NA; V gene: TRBV6-5; CDR3 length: 15; CDR3 protein: CASNPRGRGNYGYTF; CDR3 DNA: TGTGCCAGCAACCCCCGGGGCAGGGGGAACTATGGCTACACCTTC
J gene: TRBJ2-7; D gene: NA; clone size: few; V gene: TRBV19; CDR3 length: 13; CDR3 protein: CASTPGPTYEQYF; CDR3 DNA: TGTGCCAGTACCCCGGGCCCCACCTACGAGCAGTACTTC
J gene: TRBJ1-2; D gene: NA; clone size: NA; V gene: TRBV19; CDR3 length: 13; CDR3 protein: CASSTTGDYGYTF; CDR3 DNA: TGTGCCAGTAGTACGACAGGAGACTATGGCTACACCTTC
J gene: TRBJ1-5; D gene: NA; clone size: NA; V gene: TRBV7-9; CDR3 length: 15; CDR3 protein: CASSPDSLSNQSQHF; CDR3 DNA: TGTGCCAGCAGCCCGGACAGTCTGAGCAATCAGTCCCAGCATTTT
J gene: TRBJ1-2; D gene: NA; clone size: NA; V gene: TRBV3-1; CDR3 length: 15; CDR3 protein: CASSHSALLNYGYTF; CDR3 DNA: TGTGCCAGCAGCCACTCAGCCCTCCTCAACTATGGCTACACCTTC
J gene: TRBJ2-5; D gene: NA; clone size: NA; V gene: TRBV3-1; CDR3 length: 10; CDR3 protein: CASSQGAQYF; CDR3 DNA: TGTGCCAGCAGCCAGGGGGCCCAGTACTTC
J gene: TRBJ2-7; D gene: TRBD2; clone size: few; V gene: TRBV20-1; CDR3 length: 14; CDR3 protein: CSARDGSGRVEQYF; CDR3 DNA: TGCAGTGCTAGAGATGGGAGCGGGAGGGTCGAGCAGTACTTC
J gene: TRBJ1-5; D gene: NA; clone size: NA; V gene: TRBV19; CDR3 length: 11; CDR3 protein: CARTGNQPQHF; CDR3 DNA: TGTGCCAGGACGGGCAATCAGCCCCAGCATTTT
J gene: TRBJ1-5; D gene: NA; clone size: NA; V gene: TRBV20-1; CDR3 length: 17; CDR3 protein: CSAREGGGGIGNQPQHF; CDR3 DNA: TGCAGTGCTAGAGAGGGGGGAGGGGGTATAGGCAATCAGCCCCAGCATTTT
J gene: TRBJ2-7; D gene: NA; clone size: few; V gene: TRBV6-5; CDR3 length: 13; CDR3 protein: CASRVAGSYEQYF; CDR3 DNA: TGTGCCAGCAGGGTTGCCGGGAGCTACGAGCAGTACTTC
J gene: TRBJ1-2; D gene: NA; clone size: few; V gene: TRBV5-1; CDR3 length: 15; CDR3 protein: CASSIGGPTNYGYTF; CDR3 DNA: TGCGCCAGCAGCATTGGGGGACCGACAAACTATGGCTACACCTTC
J gene: TRBJ1-2; D gene: NA; clone size: NA; V gene: TRBV29-1; CDR3 length: 13; CDR3 protein: CSVEELGAGGYTF; CDR3 DNA: TGCAGCGTTGAAGAGTTGGGGGCGGGGGGCTACACCTTC
J gene: TRBJ2-7; D gene: NA; clone size: NA; V gene: TRBV6-5; CDR3 length: 14; CDR3 protein: CASSSRLGAYEQYF; CDR3 DNA: TGTGCCAGCAGTTCGCGGTTGGGGGCCTACGAGCAGTACTTC
J gene: TRBJ2-7; D gene: NA; clone size: NA; V gene: TRBV19; CDR3 length: 12; CDR3 protein: CAGGDSTYEQYF; CDR3 DNA: TGTGCCGGAGGGGACAGCACCTACGAGCAGTACTTC
J gene: TRBJ1-4; D gene: NA; clone size: many; V gene: TRBV7-2; CDR3 length: 14; CDR3 protein: CASSLSPGSEKLFF; CDR3 DNA: TGTGCCAGCAGCTTATCTCCTGGATCTGAAAAACTGTTTTTT
J gene: TRBJ1-1; D gene: NA; clone size: NA; V gene: TRBV14; CDR3 length: 14; CDR3 protein: CASSQDLVRAEAFF; CDR3 DNA: TGTGCCAGCAGCCAAGATCTAGTCAGGGCTGAAGCTTTCTTT
J gene: TRBJ2-5; D gene: NA; clone size: NA; V gene: TRBV7-8; CDR3 length: 16; CDR3 protein: CASSAAYTRKQETQYF; CDR3 DNA: TGTGCCAGCAGCGCAGCGTACACCCGGAAGCAAGAGACCCAGTACTTC
J gene: TRBJ1-2; D gene: TRBD1; clone size: many; V gene: TRBV7-9; CDR3 length: 15; CDR3 protein: CASSRAGQGALGYTF; CDR3 DNA: TGTGCCAGCAGCCGTGCGGGACAGGGGGCGCTTGGCTACACCTTC
J gene: TRBJ1-1; D gene: NA; clone size: few; V gene: TRBV7-9; CDR3 length: 10; CDR3 protein: CAGPSPEAFF; CDR3 DNA: TGTGCCGGACCGAGCCCTGAAGCTTTCTTT
J gene: TRBJ2-5; D gene: NA; clone size: once; V gene: TRBV7-8; CDR3 length: 14; CDR3 protein: CASSLIGHQETQYF; CDR3 DNA: TGTGCCAGCAGTTTAATAGGGCATCAAGAGACCCAGTACTTC
J gene: TRBJ2-2; D gene: NA; clone size: NA; V gene: TRBV7-9; CDR3 length: 13; CDR3 protein: CASSPRLTGELFF; CDR3 DNA: TGTGCCAGCAGCCCACGACTGACCGGGGAGCTGTTTTTT
J gene: TRBJ2-3; D gene: TRBD2; clone size: NA; V gene: TRBV10-3; CDR3 length: 13; CDR3 protein: CAAGTTDTDTQYF; CDR3 DNA: TGTGCCGCCGGGACTACTGACACAGATACGCAGTATTTT
J gene: TRBJ1-1; D gene: TRBD1; clone size: few; V gene: TRBV6-5; CDR3 length: 13; CDR3 protein: CASTQGGRTEAFF; CDR3 DNA: TGTGCCAGCACACAGGGGGGGAGAACTGAAGCTTTCTTT
J gene: TRBJ2-5; D gene: NA; clone size: NA; V gene: TRBV10-3; CDR3 length: 13; CDR3 protein: CAISEMGWETQYF; CDR3 DNA: TGTGCCATCAGTGAGATGGGGTGGGAGACCCAGTACTTC
J gene: TRBJ1-6; D gene: NA; clone size: NA; V gene: TRBV7-9; CDR3 length: 13; CDR3 protein: CASRSPRNSPLHF; CDR3 DNA: TGTGCCAGCAGGTCCCCCAGAAATTCACCCCTCCACTTT
J gene: TRBJ1-2; D gene: NA; clone size: many; V gene: TRBV19; CDR3 length: 12; CDR3 protein: CASREQGRGYTF; CDR3 DNA: TGTGCCAGTAGGGAACAGGGACGGGGCTACACCTTC
J gene: TRBJ1-5; D gene: TRBD1; clone size: NA; V gene: TRBV10-2; CDR3 length: 20; CDR3 protein: CASSEDGQAYSGTEDQPQHF; CDR3 DNA: TGCGCCAGCAGTGAGGATGGGCAGGCTTATAGTGGGACAGAAGATCAGCCCCAGCATTTT
J gene: TRBJ2-7; D gene: NA; clone size: NA; V gene: TRBV7-2; CDR3 length: 16; CDR3 protein: CASSSVAGSSSYEQYF; CDR3 DNA: TGTGCCAGCAGCTCAGTCGCGGGCTCGAGCTCCTACGAGCAGTACTTC
J gene: TRBJ1-5; D gene: NA; clone size: many; V gene: TRBV2; CDR3 length: 14; CDR3 protein: CASSANRDDQPQHF; CDR3 DNA: TGTGCCAGCAGTGCAAACAGGGACGATCAGCCCCAGCATTTT
J gene: TRBJ1-5; D gene: NA; clone size: NA; V gene: TRBV20-1; CDR3 length: 14; CDR3 protein: CSARETVFDQPQHF; CDR3 DNA: TGCAGTGCTAGAGAAACCGTCTTTGATCAGCCCCAGCATTTT
J gene: TRBJ1-2; D gene: NA; clone size: many; V gene: TRBV19; CDR3 length: 13; CDR3 protein: CASSIDTTYGYTF; CDR3 DNA: TGTGCCAGTAGTATAGACACCACCTATGGCTACACCTTC
J gene: TRBJ1-2; D gene: TRBD1; clone size: once; V gene: TRBV29-1; CDR3 length: 14; CDR3 protein: CSADPSGTGVGYTF; CDR3 DNA: TGCAGCGCTGACCCTTCCGGGACAGGGGTTGGCTACACCTTC
J gene: TRBJ1-4; D gene: NA; clone size: NA; V gene: TRBV5-1; CDR3 length: 14; CDR3 protein: CASRVTTLGEKLFF; CDR3 DNA: TGCGCCAGCCGAGTGACAACGTTAGGTGAAAAACTGTTTTTT
J gene: TRBJ1-1; D gene: NA; clone size: NA; V gene: TRBV19; CDR3 length: 17; CDR3 protein: CASTPTFLVSGRTEAFF; CDR3 DNA: TGTGCCAGTACTCCTACCTTCCTGGTGTCGGGGAGGACTGAAGCTTTCTTT
J gene: TRBJ1-1; D gene: TRBD1; clone size: NA; V gene: TRBV6-6; CDR3 length: 15; CDR3 protein: CASCGSRGPNTEAFF; CDR3 DNA: TGTGCCAGTTGTGGATCGAGGGGGCCCAACACTGAAGCTTTCTTT
J gene: TRBJ1-5; D gene: TRBD1; clone size: few; V gene: TRBV19; CDR3 length: 17; CDR3 protein: CASLNPGTGRSNQPQHF; CDR3 DNA: TGTGCCAGCCTTAATCCCGGGACAGGGCGTAGCAATCAGCCCCAGCATTTT
J gene: TRBJ2-5; D gene: NA; clone size: NA; V gene: TRBV7-7; CDR3 length: 15; CDR3 protein: CASSLVYSASETQYF; CDR3 DNA: TGTGCTAGCAGCTTAGTTTACAGTGCTTCCGAGACCCAGTACTTC
J gene: TRBJ1-2; D gene: NA; clone size: many; V gene: TRBV19; CDR3 length: 13; CDR3 protein: CASSIGGRYGYTF; CDR3 DNA: TGTGCCAGTAGTATAGGAGGGCGCTATGGCTACACCTTC
J gene: TRBJ2-7; D gene: NA; clone size: few; V gene: TRBV11-3; CDR3 length: 12; CDR3 protein: CASSAWSYEQYF; CDR3 DNA: TGTGCCAGCAGCGCCTGGAGCTACGAGCAGTACTTC
J gene: TRBJ1-3; D gene: NA; clone size: NA; V gene: TRBV7-2; CDR3 length: 13; CDR3 protein: CASSRGGRNTIYF; CDR3 DNA: TGTGCCAGCAGCCGGGGGGGCAGAAACACCATATATTTT
J gene: TRBJ2-7; D gene: TRBD1; clone size: NA; V gene: TRBV7-2; CDR3 length: 16; CDR3 protein: CASSLRGPEYPHEQYF; CDR3 DNA: TGTGCCAGCAGCTTAAGGGGGCCGGAATACCCCCACGAGCAGTACTTC
J gene: TRBJ1-2; D gene: NA; clone size: many; V gene: TRBV20-1; CDR3 length: 12; CDR3 protein: CSAPDRLYGYTF; CDR3 DNA: TGCAGTGCTCCAGACAGGCTCTATGGCTACACCTTC
J gene: TRBJ1-4; D gene: TRBD1; clone size: few; V gene: TRBV7-8; CDR3 length: 16; CDR3 protein: CASSSRRDSRFGKLFF; CDR3 DNA: TGTGCCAGCAGCAGTAGAAGGGACAGCCGTTTCGGAAAACTGTTTTTT
J gene: TRBJ1-2; D gene: NA; clone size: NA; V gene: TRBV5-4; CDR3 length: 14; CDR3 protein: CASSLGQEWHGYTF; CDR3 DNA: TGTGCCAGCAGCTTGGGACAGGAGTGGCATGGCTACACCTTC
J gene: TRBJ2-2; D gene: NA; clone size: NA; V gene: TRBV7-9; CDR3 length: 15; CDR3 protein: CASSVIWTPTGELFF; CDR3 DNA: TGTGCCAGCAGCGTAATCTGGACTCCCACCGGGGAGCTGTTTTTT
J gene: TRBJ1-1; D gene: NA; clone size: once; V gene: TRBV12-3/TRBV12-4; CDR3 length: 11; CDR3 protein: CASRRTTEAFF; CDR3 DNA: TGTGCCAGCAGAAGGACAACTGAAGCTTTCTTT
J gene: TRBJ2-5; D gene: NA; clone size: many; V gene: TRBV20-1; CDR3 length: 14; CDR3 protein: CSAREIGREGTQYF; CDR3 DNA: TGCAGTGCTAGAGAGATAGGCAGGGAAGGGACCCAGTACTTC
J gene: TRBJ1-6; D gene: NA; clone size: many; V gene: TRBV10-3; CDR3 length: 14; CDR3 protein: CAISSDSYNSPLHF; CDR3 DNA: TGTGCCATCAGTTCGGACAGTTATAATTCACCCCTCCACTTT
J gene: TRBJ2-7; D gene: TRBD1; clone size: NA; V gene: TRBV5-6; CDR3 length: 15; CDR3 protein: CASELPGQGAREQYF; CDR3 DNA: TGTGCCAGTGAGCTTCCGGGACAGGGGGCTAGAGAGCAGTACTTC
J gene: TRBJ2-7; D gene: NA; clone size: NA; V gene: TRBV2; CDR3 length: 15; CDR3 protein: CASSLYPGRSYEQYF; CDR3 DNA: TGTGCCAGCAGCTTGTATCCAGGGCGCTCCTACGAGCAGTACTTC
J gene: TRBJ2-7; D gene: TRBD1; clone size: NA; V gene: TRBV2; CDR3 length: 15; CDR3 protein: CASSERQGDPYEQYF; CDR3 DNA: TGTGCCAGCAGTGAGAGGCAGGGGGACCCCTACGAGCAGTACTTC
J gene: TRBJ2-7; D gene: NA; clone size: NA; V gene: TRBV6-2/TRBV6-3; CDR3 length: 16; CDR3 protein: CASSAIVGTDSYEQYF; CDR3 DNA: TGTGCCAGCAGTGCAATCGTCGGGACGGATTCCTACGAGCAGTACTTC
J gene: TRBJ1-1; D gene: NA; clone size: many; V gene: TRBV7-9; CDR3 length: 14; CDR3 protein: CASSFGASGTEAFF; CDR3 DNA: TGTGCCAGCAGCTTCGGGGCGAGCGGCACTGAAGCTTTCTTT
J gene: TRBJ1-4; D gene: NA; clone size: many; V gene: TRBV2; CDR3 length: 16; CDR3 protein: CASSELTQATNEKLFF; CDR3 DNA: TGTGCCAGCAGTGAGCTGACACAGGCTACTAATGAAAAACTGTTTTTT
J gene: TRBJ1-6; D gene: TRBD1; clone size: NA; V gene: TRBV7-2; CDR3 length: 15; CDR3 protein: CASSPRPDRNSPLHF; CDR3 DNA: TGTGCCAGCAGCCCCCGCCCGGACAGGAATTCACCCCTCCACTTT
J gene: TRBJ2-7; D gene: NA; clone size: few; V gene: TRBV12-3/TRBV12-4; CDR3 length: 13; CDR3 protein: CASSYQGLYEQYF; CDR3 DNA: TGTGCCAGCAGTTATCAGGGGTTGTACGAGCAGTACTTC
J gene: TRBJ1-5; D gene: TRBD1; clone size: NA; V gene: TRBV7-9; CDR3 length: 14; CDR3 protein: CASSPSTGYQPQHF; CDR3 DNA: TGTGCCAGCAGCCCATCGACAGGGTATCAGCCCCAGCATTTT
J gene: TRBJ2-3; D gene: NA; clone size: NA; V gene: TRBV24-1; CDR3 length: 15; CDR3 protein: CATSDPRDPTDTQYF; CDR3 DNA: TGTGCCACCAGTGACCCCAGGGACCCCACAGATACGCAGTATTTT